This TCR beta chain comes out of a study of OX40 agonist ivuxolimab in advanced cancers. Study results and limitations: Relative to CD4+, CD8+ T cells held more expanded clones on average. Antigen specificity remained undetermined for the expanded peripheral T cells.

The germline V gene has CDR1 SGDLS and CDR2 YYNGEE. This CDR3 is built from 12 residues. Trimming removed 0 bases at V and 8 bases at J, with 8 bases between. Assay used: immunoSEQ multiplex PCR; TCRdb lists only in-frame clones, some missing. The sample shows some 74,000 clones, roughly 86% of them seen only once. This clone was observed a few times. The antigen is not known. The receptor comes from an adult with an advanced solid tumor such as melanoma, head and neck, liver or kidney cancer. This rearrangement joins TRBV9 to TRBJ1-1; the D gene is possibly TRBD1 (6 bases). The material sequenced was CD4+ or CD8+ T cells sorted from blood, taken in a trial of the OX40 agonist ivuxolimab. The CDR3 here is CASSVDQGEAFF. CDR3 DNA: TGTGCCAGCAGCGTAGATCAGGGGGAAGCTTTCTTT.